This TCR beta chain is drawn from a study of shared clonotypes between healthy human individuals. Per the original methods: Without quality scores, immunoSEQ junctional reads could not be filtered like full-length reads. Repertoires were generated with immunoSEQ multiplex PCR, while TCRdb's copy carries only in-frame clones and drops some. That table furnishes V, J and clone size, whereas the DNA furnished D and trimming. The table records some 2.1 million clones, approximately 92% of them present only once. Germline CDR1 LGHNA, CDR2 YNFKEQ. This CDR3 spans 15 amino acids. The germline V and J ends were trimmed by 1 base and 2 bases, with 9 bases remaining between them. Terminally differentiated effector memory CD45RA+ cells were excluded by CCR7 positive selection of CD45RO-negative cells.

This TCR derives from a man between 18 and 35 years old in good health. Some clones in this sample may be carry-over from other donors' samples. Sequencing was performed on naive CD8+ T cells from PBMCs. The V call is TRBV4-2, the J call TRBJ2-1, with a possible D match to TRBD2 (6 bases). The CDR3 sequence is CASSQVAVPYNEQFF. DNA of the CDR3: TGTGCCAGCAGCCAAGTAGCGGTCCCCTACAATGAGCAGTTCTTC.